A selection of T cell receptor beta chains follows, all from one sample in a study of radiation and T cells in renal cell carcinoma. Assay: immunoSEQ multiplex PCR; the TCRdb copy retains only in-frame clones and omits some. The sample contains some 150,000 clones, around 90% of which appear only once. The sample consisted of blood, taken from a patient whose treatment included radiotherapy and nephrectomy. The receptors derive from a woman aged 45-65 years with renal cell carcinoma. The CDR3 runs from the conserved cysteine through the conserved F or W. Each record gives: J gene, D gene, V gene, clone size, CDR3 protein, CDR3 DNA. The D gene is left open where the match is weak. The size entry is marked missing in some rows and otherwise reads once, few, many or a size class.

TRBJ1-5 . TRBV2 . CASSIRRGNQPQHF TGTGCCAGCAGTATTAGGAGGGGCAATCAGCCCCAGCATTTT
TRBJ1-2 . TRBV11-3 . CASSLDYGGRFCGYTF TGTGCCAGCAGCTTAGATTACGGGGGGCGCTTCTGTGGCTACACCTTC
TRBJ2-7 . TRBV9 . CASSETSGGSEQYF TGTGCCAGCAGCGAGACCTCGGGGGGCTCCGAGCAGTACTTC
TRBJ1-2 . TRBV30 . CAWRRTGRDYGYTF TGTGCCTGGAGGCGTACAGGGAGGGACTATGGCTACACCTTC
TRBJ2-7 . TRBV2 . CASSERTAAYEQYF TGTGCCAGCAGTGAGAGGACAGCAGCCTACGAGCAGTACTTC
TRBJ1-5 . TRBV30 . CACPGQGGWPQHF TGTGCCTGCCCTGGGCAGGGAGGCTGGCCCCAGCATTTT
TRBJ2-2 . TRBV7-6 . CASSLSQGTGELFF TGTGCCAGCAGCCTTTCTCAAGGGACCGGGGAGCTGTTTTTT
TRBJ2-1 . TRBV19 . CASRQVGYNEQFF TGTGCCAGCCGACAGGTCGGATACAATGAGCAGTTCTTC
TRBJ2-6 . TRBV5-6 . CASNAAWGSSGANVLTF TGTGCCAGCAACGCGGCATGGGGATCCTCTGGGGCCAACGTCCTGACTTTC
TRBJ1-2 . TRBV19 . CASSMTGYGYTF TGTGCCAGTAGTATGACAGGCTATGGCTACACCTTC
TRBJ1-3 . TRBV9 . CASSARTAGSGNTIYF TGTGCCAGCAGCGCTAGGACCGCCGGCTCTGGAAACACCATATATTTT
TRBJ2-2 . TRBV6-6 once CASSRTGELFF TGTGCCAGCAGCCGTACCGGGGAGCTGTTTTTT
TRBJ2-5 . TRBV11-3 . CASSLEEQETQYF TGTGCCAGCAGCTTAGAGGAGCAAGAGACCCAGTACTTC
TRBJ2-1 TRBD1 TRBV11-2 few CASSNRTGQRNEQFF TGTGCCAGCAGCAACCGGACAGGGCAGCGCAATGAGCAGTTCTTC
TRBJ1-4 TRBD1 TRBV14 . CASSPDTNRGRNEKLFF TGTGCCAGCAGCCCCGATACAAACAGGGGACGAAATGAAAAACTGTTTTTT
TRBJ2-3 TRBD2 TRBV7-6 . CASSFGLAGGDTQYF TGTGCCAGCAGCTTTGGACTAGCGGGGGGTGATACGCAGTATTTT
TRBJ2-7 TRBD1 TRBV2 . CASGRQGIDEQYF TGTGCCAGCGGAAGACAGGGTATCGACGAGCAGTACTTC
TRBJ2-1 . TRBV10-3 . CAIRGQGPEQFF TGTGCCATCCGGGGCCAGGGACCGGAGCAGTTCTTC
TRBJ2-2 . TRBV5-4 . CASSLPPGELFF TGTGCCAGCAGCTTGCCCCCCGGGGAGCTGTTTTTT
TRBJ2-1 . TRBV4-2 . CASSQDPGGVEDEQFF TGTGCCAGCAGCCAAGATCCCGGCGGGGTAGAAGATGAGCAGTTCTTC
TRBJ2-5 TRBD2 TRBV6-1 . CASSEGLAGGQETQYF TGTGCCAGCAGTGAAGGTCTAGCGGGGGGACAAGAGACCCAGTACTTC
TRBJ2-2 . TRBV7-2 . CASSPDSLNTGELFF TGTGCCAGCAGCCCTGACTCTCTCAACACCGGGGAGCTGTTTTTT
TRBJ1-1 . TRBV19 . CASSYTGTVEAFF TGTGCCAGTAGTTATACGGGTACAGTAGAAGCTTTCTTT
TRBJ2-1 TRBD2 TRBV13 . CASSAERGGSYNEQFF TGTGCCAGCAGCGCAGAGCGGGGAGGCTCCTACAATGAGCAGTTCTTC
TRBJ2-3 . TRBV13 . CASSLAGPADTQYF TGTGCCAGCAGCTTAGCAGGGCCGGCAGATACGCAGTATTTT
TRBJ1-5 . TRBV10-2 . CASRMDRDTGDSNQPQHF TGCGCCAGCAGAATGGACCGGGACACTGGGGATAGCAATCAGCCCCAGCATTTT
TRBJ1-1 TRBD1 TRBV15 . CATSRAPGQGRTEAFF TGTGCCACCAGCAGAGCCCCGGGACAGGGTAGGACTGAAGCTTTCTTT
TRBJ2-2 . TRBV5-1 . CASSLEAENTGELFF TGCGCCAGCAGCTTGGAGGCAGAGAACACCGGGGAGCTGTTTTTT
TRBJ2-1 . TRBV7-2 . CASSPKGGPHYNEQFF TGTGCCAGCAGCCCGAAAGGGGGGCCCCACTACAATGAGCAGTTCTTC
TRBJ2-7 . TRBV6-5 . CASSRREKLREQYF TGTGCCAGCAGTCGCCGGGAAAAGCTACGGGAGCAGTACTTC
TRBJ1-1 . TRBV19 few CASKQRSTNTEAFF TGTGCCAGTAAACAAAGGTCCACGAACACTGAAGCTTTCTTT
TRBJ2-7 . TRBV11-2 . CASSLVVTSSYEQYF TGTGCCAGCAGCCTGGTAGTCACGAGCTCCTACGAGCAGTACTTC
TRBJ2-5 TRBD1 TRBV7-3 . CASSLGRGREETQYF TGTGCCAGCAGCTTAGGCAGGGGGCGCGAGGAGACCCAGTACTTC
TRBJ2-7 . TRBV5-5 . CASSLDLRPLPSYEQYF TGTGCCAGCAGCTTGGATCTCCGTCCGCTTCCTTCCTACGAGCAGTACTTC
TRBJ1-2 . TRBV19 . CASRVRANDGYTF TGTGCCAGTAGGGTGAGGGCAAACGATGGCTACACCTTC
TRBJ2-1 TRBD2 TRBV19 . CASSPGAASGGYNEQFF TGTGCCAGTAGCCCTGGAGCCGCTAGCGGGGGGTACAATGAGCAGTTCTTC
TRBJ2-2 . TRBV5-1 . CASSSPSVANTGELFF TGCGCCAGCAGCTCCCCTAGCGTAGCAAACACCGGGGAGCTGTTTTTT
TRBJ1-3 TRBD1 TRBV5-1 . CASSSAGTGGDTIYF TGCGCCAGCAGCTCGGCCGGGACAGGGGGAGACACCATATATTTT
TRBJ2-5 . TRBV7-8 . CASSKTTGGGETQYF TGTGCCAGCAGCAAAACAACAGGAGGCGGAGAGACCCAGTACTTC
TRBJ1-6 . TRBV6-5 . CASSRGNGDSPLHF TGTGCCAGCAGTAGGGGGAACGGAGATTCACCCCTCCACTTT
TRBJ1-1 TRBD1 TRBV30 . CAWTGGGLTGPEAFF TGTGCCTGGACTGGGGGGGGGTTGACAGGGCCGGAAGCTTTCTTT
TRBJ1-1 TRBD1 TRBV15 . CATSRDRGGTEAFF TGTGCCACCAGCAGAGACAGGGGGGGGACTGAAGCTTTCTTT
TRBJ1-5 . TRBV7-8 . CASSLEGRGLNQPQHF TGTGCCAGCAGCTTAGAAGGCAGGGGCCTTAATCAGCCCCAGCATTTT
TRBJ2-2 . TRBV13 few CASSLGGYTGELFF TGTGCCAGCAGCCTCGGCGGTTACACCGGGGAGCTGTTTTTT
TRBJ2-7 . TRBV6-5 . CASRAAGMAYEQYF TGTGCCAGCAGGGCGGCAGGGATGGCCTACGAGCAGTACTTC
TRBJ2-1 TRBD2 TRBV6-4 . CASSDSFIAGGEQFF TGTGCCAGCAGTGACTCATTTATAGCGGGGGGTGAGCAGTTCTTC
TRBJ2-1 . TRBV5-1 . CASSLGSSTEQFF TGCGCCAGCAGCTTGGGATCCTCCACTGAGCAGTTCTTC
TRBJ1-2 . TRBV19 . CASIGSEVYRYGYTF TGTGCCAGTATAGGCTCGGAAGTATACCGCTATGGCTACACCTTC
TRBJ1-4 . TRBV7-2 . CASNLGGANEKLFF TGTGCCAGCAACCTAGGGGGAGCGAATGAAAAACTGTTTTTT
TRBJ1-2 TRBD1 TRBV19 few CASRGQGSVYGYTF TGTGCCAGTCGGGGACAGGGGTCGGTCTATGGCTACACCTTC
TRBJ2-7 . TRBV7-9 . CASSRGDSGWDEQYF TGTGCCAGCAGCCGGGGTGACTCTGGCTGGGACGAGCAGTACTTC
TRBJ2-1 TRBD2 TRBV7-9 . CASSPRTSGGNRQFF TGTGCCAGCAGCCCGAGGACTAGCGGGGGTAACAGGCAGTTCTTC
TRBJ2-7 . TRBV11-2 . CASSVVPQGYEQYF TGTGCCAGCAGCGTAGTCCCACAGGGTTACGAGCAGTACTTC
TRBJ1-2 . TRBV4-1 . CASSQDSGNYGYTF TGCGCCAGCAGCCAAGATTCGGGGAACTATGGCTACACCTTC
TRBJ1-6 . TRBV7-8 . CASSWGGLDSPLHF TGTGCCAGCAGCTGGGGGGGATTAGATTCACCCCTCCACTTT